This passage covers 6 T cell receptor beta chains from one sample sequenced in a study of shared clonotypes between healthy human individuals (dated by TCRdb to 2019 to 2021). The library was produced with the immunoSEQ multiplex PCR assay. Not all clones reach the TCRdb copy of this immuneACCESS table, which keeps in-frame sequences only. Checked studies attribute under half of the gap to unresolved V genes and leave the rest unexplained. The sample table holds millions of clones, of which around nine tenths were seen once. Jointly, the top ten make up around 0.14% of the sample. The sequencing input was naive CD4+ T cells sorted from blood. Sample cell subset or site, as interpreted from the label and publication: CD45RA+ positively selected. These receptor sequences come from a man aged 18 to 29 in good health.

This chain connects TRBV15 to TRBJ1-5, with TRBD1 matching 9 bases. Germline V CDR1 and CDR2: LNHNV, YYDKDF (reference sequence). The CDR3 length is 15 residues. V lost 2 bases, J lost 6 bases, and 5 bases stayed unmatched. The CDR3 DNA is TGTGCCACCAGCAGACCGGGACAGGGCACTCAGCCCCAGCATTTT. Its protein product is CATSRPGQGTQPQHF.

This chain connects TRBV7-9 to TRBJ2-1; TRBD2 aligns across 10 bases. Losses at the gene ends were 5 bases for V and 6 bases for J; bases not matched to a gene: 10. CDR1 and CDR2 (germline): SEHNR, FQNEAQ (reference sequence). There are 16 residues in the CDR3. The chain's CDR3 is CASSGTSGIFRNEQFF. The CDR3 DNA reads TGTGCCAGCAGCGGAACTAGCGGGATTTTCCGCAATGAGCAGTTCTTC.

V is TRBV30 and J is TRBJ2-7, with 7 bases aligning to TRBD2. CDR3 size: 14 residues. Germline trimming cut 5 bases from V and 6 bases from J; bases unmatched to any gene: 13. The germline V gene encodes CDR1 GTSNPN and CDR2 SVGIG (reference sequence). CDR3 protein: CAWAKEGGSGEQYF. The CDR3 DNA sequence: TGTGCCTGGGCAAAGGAGGGAGGGTCCGGCGAGCAGTACTTC.

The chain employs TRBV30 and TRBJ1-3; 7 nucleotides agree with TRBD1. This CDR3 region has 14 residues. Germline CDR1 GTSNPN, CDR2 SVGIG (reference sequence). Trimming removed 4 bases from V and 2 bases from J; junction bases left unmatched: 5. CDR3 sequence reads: CAWNPTGAGNTIYF. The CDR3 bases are TGTGCCTGGAACCCAACAGGGGCTGGAAACACCATATATTTT.

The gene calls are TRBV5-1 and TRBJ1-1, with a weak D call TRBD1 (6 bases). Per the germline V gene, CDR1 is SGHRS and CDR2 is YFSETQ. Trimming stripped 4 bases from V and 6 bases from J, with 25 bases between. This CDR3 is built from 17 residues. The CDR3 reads CASSRQSSLKKGAEAFF. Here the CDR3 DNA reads TGCGCCAGCAGCAGACAGTCCTCACTTAAGAAGGGGGCTGAAGCTTTCTTT.

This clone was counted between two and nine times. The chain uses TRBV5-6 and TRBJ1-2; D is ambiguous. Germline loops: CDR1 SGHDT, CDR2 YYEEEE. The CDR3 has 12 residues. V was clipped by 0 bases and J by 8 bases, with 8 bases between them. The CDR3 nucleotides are TGTGCCAGCAGCTTGGATCGGGTGGGCTACACCTTC. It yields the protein CASSLDRVGYTF.